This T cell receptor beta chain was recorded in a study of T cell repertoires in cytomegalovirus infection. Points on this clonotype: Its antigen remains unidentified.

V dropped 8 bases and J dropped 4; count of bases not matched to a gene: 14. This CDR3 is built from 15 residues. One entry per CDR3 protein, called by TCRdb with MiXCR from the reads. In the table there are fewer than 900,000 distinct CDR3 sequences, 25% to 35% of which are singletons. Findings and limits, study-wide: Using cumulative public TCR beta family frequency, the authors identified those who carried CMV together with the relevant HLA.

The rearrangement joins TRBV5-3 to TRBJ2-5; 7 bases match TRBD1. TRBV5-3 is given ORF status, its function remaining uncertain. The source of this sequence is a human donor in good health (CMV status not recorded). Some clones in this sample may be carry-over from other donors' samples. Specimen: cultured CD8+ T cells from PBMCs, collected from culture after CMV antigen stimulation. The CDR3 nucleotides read TGTGCCAGCAGCAGAAACACAGGGGTGGCAGAGACCCAGTACTTC. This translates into CASSRNTGVAETQYF.